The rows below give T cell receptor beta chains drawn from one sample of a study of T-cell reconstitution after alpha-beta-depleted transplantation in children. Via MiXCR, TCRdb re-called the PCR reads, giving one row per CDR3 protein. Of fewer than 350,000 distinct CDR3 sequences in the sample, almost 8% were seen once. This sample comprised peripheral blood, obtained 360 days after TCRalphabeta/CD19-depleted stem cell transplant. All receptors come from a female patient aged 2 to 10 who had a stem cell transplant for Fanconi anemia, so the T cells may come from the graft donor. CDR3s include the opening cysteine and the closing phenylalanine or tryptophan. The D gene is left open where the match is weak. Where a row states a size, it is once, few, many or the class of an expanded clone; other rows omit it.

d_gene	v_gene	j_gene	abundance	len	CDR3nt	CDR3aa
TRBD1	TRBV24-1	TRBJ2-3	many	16	TGTGCCACCAGTGACCCCCAGGGACAGCTTGCAGATACGCAGTATTTT	CATSDPQGQLADTQYF
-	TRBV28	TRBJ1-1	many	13	TGTGCCAGCACCTCCGGCGGTAAAAATATGGATTTCTTT	CASTSGGKNMDFF
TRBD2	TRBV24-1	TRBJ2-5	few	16	TGTGCCACCAGTGATCCTGGACTAGCGGGCGATCGGACCCAGTACTTC	CATSDPGLAGDRTQYF
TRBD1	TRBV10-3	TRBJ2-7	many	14	TGTGCCATCAGTGAACGACAGGGGTGGGTTGAGCAGTACTTC	CAISERQGWVEQYF
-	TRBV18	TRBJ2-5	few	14	TGTGCCAGCTCACCAGTGCAGCACCAAGAGACCCAGTACTTC	CASSPVQHQETQYF
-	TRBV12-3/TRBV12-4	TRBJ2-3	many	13	TGTGCCAGCAGTTTGAGGGTCACAGATACGCAGTATTTT	CASSLRVTDTQYF
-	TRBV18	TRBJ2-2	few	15	TGTGCCAGCTCACCACGGGGCCGGGGCACCGGGGAGCTGTTTTTT	CASSPRGRGTGELFF
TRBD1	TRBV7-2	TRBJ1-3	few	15	TGTGCCAGCAGCTTAGTGACAGGGGGCGAAAACACCATATATTTT	CASSLVTGGENTIYF
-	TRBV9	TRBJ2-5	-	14	TGTGCCAGCAGCGTAGGTTCAGGGCGAGAGACCCAGTACTTC	CASSVGSGRETQYF
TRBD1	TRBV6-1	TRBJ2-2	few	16	TGTGCCAGCAGTATCACGGCCCCAGGGGGCACCGGGGAGCTGTTTTTT	CASSITAPGGTGELFF
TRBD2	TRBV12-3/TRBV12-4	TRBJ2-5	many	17	TGTGCCAGCACCCTCGACGTCGGGGGGAACCAAGAGTACACCCAGTACTTC	CASTLDVGGNQEYTQYF
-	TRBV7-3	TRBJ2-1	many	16	TGTGCCAGCAGCTTCGGACCTATGAGCTCCTACAATGAGCAGTTCTTC	CASSFGPMSSYNEQFF
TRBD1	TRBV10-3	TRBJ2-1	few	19	TGTGCCATCAGTGAGTCGTATAGGGTTGGGGACAGCTCCTACAATGAGCAGTTCTTC	CAISESYRVGDSSYNEQFF
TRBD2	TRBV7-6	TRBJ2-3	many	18	TGTGCCAGCAGCTCACGGACTAGCGGGGGTGCTAGCACAGATACGCAGTATTTT	CASSSRTSGGASTDTQYF
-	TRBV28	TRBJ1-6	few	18	TGTGCCAGCAGTTTAGGAATAGCGGGGCGGCAGGGAGGATCACCCCTCCACTTT	CASSLGIAGRQGGSPLHF